These 32 T cell receptor beta chains came from one sample sequenced in a study of blood T cell repertoires in COVID-19. The method was immunoSEQ multiplex PCR; TCRdb's version includes in-frame clones alone and lacks a portion of them. In the table there are around 200,000 clones, more than 75% of which are singletons. Sequences were obtained from peripheral blood. Every receptor here comes from a middle-aged man with active or convalescent COVID-19.

The chain is built from TRBV12-3 or TRBV12-4 and TRBJ1-5, with D unclear. V gave up 3 bases and J gave up 7 bases, with 10 bases separating them. The CDR3 sequence is 13 residues long. CDR3 sequence reads: CASSFGERQPQHF. CDR3 DNA sequence: TGTGCCAGCAGTTTCGGGGAGAGGCAGCCCCAGCATTTT.

V and J are TRBV3-1 (or the pseudogene TRBV3-2) and TRBJ2-5; D possibly corresponds to TRBD1 (5 bases). Germline values: CDR1 LGHDT, CDR2 YNNKEL (reference sequence). The CDR3 runs 13 residues. The V end was cut by 2 bases, the J end by 11 bases, with 15 bases between. The CDR3 here is CASSQWGEPGQYF. In nucleotides, the CDR3 is TGTGCCAGCAGCCAATGGGGCGAGCCAGGGCAGTACTTC.

DNA for the CDR3: TGTGCCAGCAGCTCGGGACACTATGCAACTAATGAAAAACTGTTTTTT. It specifies CASSSGHYATNEKLFF. The chain carries TRBV9 and TRBJ1-4, with TRBD1 as a possible D gene (6 bases). V was cut by 4 bases and J by 0 bases, with 13 bases left in between. Germline CDR1 SGDLS, CDR2 YYNGEE. The CDR3 runs to 16 residues. Full variable domain (remainder filled in from reference TRBV9 and TRBJ1-4): DSGVTQTPKHLITATGQRVTLRCSPRSGDLSVYWYQQSLDQGLQFLIQYYNGEERAKGNILERFSAQQFPDLHSELNLSSLELGDSALYFCASSSGHYATNEKLFFGSGTQLSVL.

In this sample, this clone turned up a few times. This rearrangement joins TRBV6-4 to TRBJ1-4; 7 bases map to TRBD1. The V segment lost 4 bases and the J segment 11 bases; nucleotides outside the gene matches: 16. The CDR3 is made up of 16 amino acids. Germline CDR1 reads MRHNA; CDR2 reads SNTAGT. This CDR3 is CASSAHPQGTLGKLFF. The CDR3 nucleotides are TGTGCCAGCAGTGCCCATCCACAGGGGACCTTAGGGAAACTGTTTTTT.

The chain recombines TRBV2 with TRBJ1-5; D gene unclear. Deletions cut 8 bases from V and 3 bases from J, with 11 bases between. CDR3 size: 13 residues. Germline assignment: CDR1 SNHLY and CDR2 FYNNEI. Here the CDR3 reads CASAREVNQPQHF. The DNA for the CDR3 is TGTGCCAGCGCTCGGGAGGTCAATCAGCCCCAGCATTTT. Using reference TRBV2 and TRBJ1-5 for the parts outside the CDR3, the full variable domain is EPEVTQTPSHQVTQMGQEVILRCVPISNHLYFYWYRQILGQKVEFLVSFYNNEISEKSEIFDDQFSVERPDGSNFTLKIRSTKLEDSAMYFCASAREVNQPQHFGDGTRLSIL.

V is TRBV15 and J is TRBJ1-2; TRBD1 matches at 7 bases. The V gene's germline CDR1 is LNHNV and CDR2 YYDKDF (reference sequence). Trimming cost V 3 bases and J 4 bases; bases outside gene matches: 11. The CDR3 contains 16 residues. CDR3 loop: CATSSDDREKLYGYTF. The CDR3 bases are TGTGCCACCAGCAGCGACGACAGGGAGAAACTCTATGGCTACACCTTC.

The count of this clone is one. The chain combines TRBV27 with TRBJ2-7; 8 bases line up with TRBD2. V shed 7 bases and J 5 bases; nucleotides not matched to a gene: 13. Germline V gene data show CDR1 as MNHEY and CDR2 as SMNVEV (reference sequence). The CDR3 sequence is 15 residues long. The DNA of the CDR3 is TGTGCCAGCACCGCCGGGACTAGAGGTTTCCACGAGCAGTACTTC. It encodes CASTAGTRGFHEQYF.

The chain is built from TRBV27 and TRBJ1-3; the D is unclear. In germline, CDR1 is MNHEY, CDR2 SMNVEV (reference sequence). The CDR3 is made up of 13 amino acids. V was pared by 6 bases and J by 0 bases, with 6 bases between. The CDR3 is CASRAPSGNTIYF. The CDR3 nucleotides read TGTGCCAGCAGGGCCCCCTCTGGAAACACCATATATTTT.

The chain is built from TRBV6-5 and TRBJ2-7; 7 nucleotides agree with TRBD1. V lost 6 bases, J lost 2 bases, and 4 bases stayed unmatched. The CDR3 has 13 amino acids. Germline V gene data show CDR1 as MNHEY and CDR2 as SVGAGI. The CDR3 nucleotides read TGTGCCAGCAGAGGGGACAGTACCTACGAGCAGTACTTC. Protein: CASRGDSTYEQYF.

The J gene is TRBJ2-5, the V gene TRBV30; 9 nucleotides align to TRBD2. CDR3 length: 15 residues. Germline trimming cut 1 base from V and 2 bases from J; bases unmatched to any gene: 5. Germline V gene data show CDR1 as GTSNPN and CDR2 as SVGIG (reference sequence). For the CDR3, the DNA is TGTGCCTGGAGTGCCCGACTAGCGGCACAAGAGACCCAGTACTTC. Its protein product is CAWSARLAAQETQYF.

The chain has TRBV6-4 and TRBJ1-1, with TRBD1 matching 7 bases. The V gene's germline CDR1 is MRHNA and CDR2 SNTAGT. The CDR3 spans 20 residues. V shed 8 bases and J 0 bases; nucleotides not matched to a gene: 24. CDR3 nucleotides: TGTGCCAGCTGGGACGCCCCTGCTCTTGGGGACAGAATTATGAACACTGAAGCTTTCTTT. This translates into CASWDAPALGDRIMNTEAFF.

The chain combines TRBV5-6 with TRBJ1-5; the match to TRBD1 covers 7 bases. Trimming took 4 bases from V and 6 from J; bases not matched to a gene: 10. The CDR3 covers 15 residues. Germline V gene data show CDR1 as SGHDT and CDR2 as YYEEEE. CDR3 DNA: TGTGCCAGCAGCCTCACGCGGACAGGAACTCAGCCCCAGCATTTT. It codes for CASSLTRTGTQPQHF.

The V call is TRBV6-5, the J call TRBJ2-4, with D uncertain. Germline-derived CDR1 and CDR2 are MNHEY and SVGAGI. This CDR3 region has 13 residues. The ends were cut back, 6 bases at V and 6 bases at J, with 12 bases in the middle. The CDR3 DNA sequence: TGTGCCAGCAGCCCCCTAACCGGAAACATTCAGTACTTC. This encodes CASSPLTGNIQYF.

J is TRBJ2-7 and V is TRBV27; TRBD1 might be the D (6 bases). The germline V gene has CDR1 MNHEY and CDR2 SMNVEV (reference sequence). V was pared by 5 bases and J by 7 bases, with 21 bases between. The CDR3 consists of 15 residues. CDR3 loop: CASSTQGKGFGEQYF. CDR3 sequence (DNA): TGTGCCAGCAGTACTCAGGGGAAGGGGTTCGGGGAGCAGTACTTC.

The chain carries TRBV24-1 and TRBJ2-1; possible D gene TRBD1, 6 bases. CDR1 is KGHDR, CDR2 SFDVKD, per germline. Trimming pared 4 bases from V and 4 bases from J, leaving 16 bases between. The CDR3 extends over 16 amino acids. The CDR3 nucleotides read TGTGCCACCAGTGACCGTACAGGGAATTCTTACAATGAGCAGTTCTTC. It is translated as CATSDRTGNSYNEQFF.

This chain uses TRBV30 with TRBJ1-5, with D hard to call. This CDR3 has 13 amino acids. Trimming removed 4 bases at V and 0 bases at J, with 7 bases between. Looked up from germline, CDR1 is GTSNPN and CDR2 is SVGIG (reference sequence). The CDR3 region has the DNA TGTGCCTGGACCCCCAGTAGCAATCAGCCCCAGCATTTT. This encodes CAWTPSSNQPQHF. Based on the CDR3 plus reference TRBV30 and TRBJ1-5, the full variable domain is SQTIHQWPATLVQPVGSPLSLECTVEGTSNPNLYWYRQAAGRGLQLLFYSVGIGQISSEVPQNLSASRPQDRQFILSSKKLLLSDSGFYLCAWTPSSNQPQHFGDGTRLSIL.

The chain uses TRBV19 and TRBJ1-1; 7 bases line up with TRBD1. The germline gives CDR1 LNHDA, CDR2 SQIVND (reference sequence). This CDR3 has 11 residues. Trimming took 7 bases from V and 10 from J; bases not matched to a gene: 6. The CDR3 sequence: CASTPGQRAFF. CDR3 DNA: TGTGCCAGTACGCCGGGACAGCGAGCTTTCTTT.

This clone appeared a single time. The CDR3 protein is CASFRTWGQKLYSGANVLTF. Here the CDR3 DNA reads TGTGCCAGCTTCCGTACGTGGGGGCAAAAACTCTACTCTGGGGCCAACGTCCTGACTTTC. The chain is built from TRBV18 and TRBJ2-6, with D possibly being TRBD1 (6 bases). This CDR3 is 20 amino acids long. V was trimmed by 7 bases and J by 0 bases, leaving 25 bases between them. The germline CDR1 and CDR2 sequences are KGHSH and LQKENI. Looking up the rest from reference TRBV18 and TRBJ2-6 gives the full variable domain: NAGVMQNPRHLVRRRGQEARLRCSPMKGHSHVYWYRQLPEEGLKFMVYLQKENIIDESGMPKERFSAEFPKEGPSILRIQQVVRGDSAAYFCASFRTWGQKLYSGANVLTFGAGSRLTVL.

The chain carries TRBV10-1 and TRBJ2-5; maybe TRBD2 (7 bases). Per germline, CDR1 WNHNN and CDR2 SYGVQD (reference sequence). Trimming took 4 bases from V and 5 from J, leaving 17 bases between them. The CDR3 contains 15 residues. The CDR3 loop reads CASSALRGGVETQYF. The DNA for the CDR3 is TGCGCCAGCAGTGCCCTTAGGGGGGGGGTCGAGACCCAGTACTTC.

The chain uses TRBV7-3 and TRBJ2-5; 7 bases fit TRBD1. This CDR3 is built from 16 residues. The ends lost 4 bases at V and 0 bases at J; junction bases unmatched: 8. Germline CDR1 is SGHTA and CDR2 is FQGTGA. CDR3 loop: CASSSATGTHQETQYF. The CDR3 coding sequence is TGTGCCAGCAGCTCCGCGACAGGGACCCACCAAGAGACCCAGTACTTC.

This clone has only a few counts. V and J are TRBV30 and TRBJ2-1; no clear D gene. This CDR3 contains 13 residues. Germline V gene data show CDR1 as GTSNPN and CDR2 as SVGIG (reference sequence). Trimming cost V 5 bases and J 1 base, with 9 bases left between them. The CDR3 DNA sequence: TGTGCCTGGGGTATAGAGTCCTACAATGAGCAGTTCTTC. It specifies CAWGIESYNEQFF.

CDR3 sequence: CASSLQGLASIEQYF. The CDR3 region has the DNA TGTGCCAGCAGCTTACAAGGGCTAGCGAGTATTGAGCAGTACTTC. The chain recombines TRBV7-2 with TRBJ2-7; maybe TRBD2 (6 bases). Germline V CDR1 and CDR2: SGHTA, FQGNSA. Trimming took 2 bases from V and 7 from J, leaving 18 bases between them. This CDR3 comprises 15 residues.

This sequence joins TRBV28 and TRBJ1-1; 8 nucleotides align to TRBD1. From germline, CDR1 is MDHEN and CDR2 SYDVKM. The CDR3 spans 16 residues. The V segment lost 7 bases and the J segment 2 bases; nucleotides outside the gene matches: 12. As DNA, the CDR3 is TGTGCCAGCAAATTATCCAGGGGGCCCGGTAACACTGAAGCTTTCTTT. Protein sequence: CASKLSRGPGNTEAFF.

The rearrangement uses TRBV4-1 and TRBJ2-3; 10 bases agree with TRBD2. CDR1 MGHRA and CDR2 YSYEKL come from the germline V gene. V lost 1 base to trimming and J lost 0 bases; unmatched junction nucleotides: 4. This CDR3 contains 17 residues. The CDR3 protein is CASSQAGLAASTDTQYF. The CDR3 DNA sequence: TGCGCCAGCAGCCAAGCCGGACTAGCGGCAAGCACAGATACGCAGTATTTT.

The chain has TRBV7-2 and TRBJ1-1; 9 bases match TRBD1. V trimming: 1 base; J trimming: 7 bases; junction bases outside the gene matches: 4. The germline V gene encodes CDR1 SGHTA and CDR2 FQGNSA. The CDR3 length is 14 residues. CDR3 residues: CASSLDRGRLEAFF. The DNA of the CDR3 is TGTGCCAGCAGCTTAGACAGGGGGCGACTTGAAGCTTTCTTT.

This clone was picked up one time. The genes are TRBV7-9 and TRBJ1-5, with no clear D. Germline loops: CDR1 SEHNR, CDR2 FQNEAQ (reference sequence). V was cut by 1 base and J by 7 bases, with 5 bases left in between. This CDR3 contains 12 residues. Here the CDR3 reads CASSLERQPQHF. Written as DNA, the CDR3 is TGTGCCAGCAGCTTAGAGCGCCAGCCCCAGCATTTT.

The chain is built from TRBV30 and TRBJ1-2, with 11 bases matching TRBD1. CDR1 is GTSNPN and CDR2 is SVGIG in the germline V gene (reference sequence). The CDR3 spans 14 residues. V shed 4 bases and J 0 bases; nucleotides not matched to a gene: 1. The CDR3 spells CAWKGQGANYGYTF. The DNA for the CDR3 is TGTGCCTGGAAGGGACAGGGGGCTAACTATGGCTACACCTTC.

The rearrangement uses TRBV7-9 and TRBJ1-1; a possible D gene is TRBD1 (6 bases). CDR1 and CDR2 (germline): SEHNR, FQNEAQ (reference sequence). The CDR3 length is 13 residues. V lost 1 base to trimming and J lost 11 bases, with 14 bases between them. DNA of the CDR3: TGTGCCAGCAGCTTAGGACAGGATGCCTCGGCTTTCTTT. The encoded protein is CASSLGQDASAFF.

The gene calls are TRBV9 and TRBJ2-7; TRBD1 matches at 7 bases. This CDR3 is 13 amino acids long. CDR1 is SGDLS, CDR2 YYNGEE, per germline. Losses at the gene ends were 4 bases for V and 6 bases for J; bases not matched to a gene: 7. The CDR3 protein is CASSPPTGTEQYF. In DNA, the CDR3 is TGTGCCAGCAGCCCCCCGACAGGGACCGAGCAGTACTTC.

The J gene is TRBJ2-7, the V gene TRBV7-6; 10 nucleotides line up with TRBD1. J gave up 4 bases and V 5 bases, and 8 bases lay outside the gene matches. Germline assignment: CDR1 SGHVS and CDR2 FNYEAQ. The CDR3 sequence is 15 residues long. The CDR3 spells CASSPESGQGYEQYF. Here the CDR3 DNA reads TGTGCCAGCAGCCCCGAATCGGGACAGGGGTACGAGCAGTACTTC.

The rearrangement uses TRBV6-1 and TRBJ1-2; D unresolved. Trimming pared 1 base from V and 0 bases from J, leaving 6 bases between. The length of the CDR3 is 14 residues. Germline V CDR1 and CDR2: MNHNS, SASEGT. The CDR3: CASSEGRANYGYTF. In DNA form, the CDR3 reads TGTGCCAGCAGTGAAGGGAGGGCTAACTATGGCTACACCTTC.

The chain employs TRBV5-4 and TRBJ2-5, with D possibly being TRBD1 (6 bases). The CDR3 loop spans 13 amino acids. Trimming removed 6 bases at V and 2 bases at J, with 11 bases between. Germline lookup yields CDR1 SGHNT and CDR2 YYREEE (reference sequence). CDR3 residues: CASNTQGQETQYF. The CDR3 bases are TGTGCCAGCAATACCCAGGGGCAAGAGACCCAGTACTTC.